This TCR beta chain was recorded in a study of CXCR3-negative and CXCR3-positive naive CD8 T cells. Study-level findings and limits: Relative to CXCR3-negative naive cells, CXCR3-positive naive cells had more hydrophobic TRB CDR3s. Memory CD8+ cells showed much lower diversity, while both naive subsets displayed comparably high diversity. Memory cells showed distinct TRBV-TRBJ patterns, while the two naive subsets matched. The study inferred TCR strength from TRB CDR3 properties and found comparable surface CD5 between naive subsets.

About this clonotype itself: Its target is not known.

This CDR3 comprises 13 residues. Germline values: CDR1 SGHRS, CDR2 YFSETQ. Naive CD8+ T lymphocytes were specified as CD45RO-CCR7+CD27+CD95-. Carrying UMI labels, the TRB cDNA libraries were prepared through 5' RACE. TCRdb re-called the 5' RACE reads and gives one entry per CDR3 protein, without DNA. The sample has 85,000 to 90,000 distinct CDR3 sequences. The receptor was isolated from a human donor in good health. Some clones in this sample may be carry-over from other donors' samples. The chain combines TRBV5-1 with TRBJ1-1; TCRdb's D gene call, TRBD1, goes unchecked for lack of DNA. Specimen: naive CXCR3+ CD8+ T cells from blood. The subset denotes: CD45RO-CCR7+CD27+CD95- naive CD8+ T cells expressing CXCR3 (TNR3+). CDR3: CASSPRGNTEAFF.